One T cell receptor (beta chain) is described in this entry. The authors prepared the TCRbeta library with unique molecular identifiers. TCRdb reprocessed the PCR reads with MiXCR, giving one entry per CDR3 protein. The sample consists of 150,000 to 250,000 distinct CDR3 sequences, roughly 15% of them appearing once. This entry belongs to a study of T-cell reconstitution after alpha-beta-depleted transplantation in children. V lost 0 bases to trimming and J lost 0 bases; unmatched junction nucleotides: 10. Per germline, CDR1 DFQATT and CDR2 SNEGSKA (reference sequence). This CDR3 comprises 20 residues.

The receptor comes from a human donor who donated a stem cell graft to a child with acute lymphoblastic leukemia. The gene calls are TRBV20-1 and TRBJ2-4; TRBD2 aligns across 14 bases. The sample in question was PBMCs from the stem cell graft donor, obtained from the stem cell graft. The chain's CDR3 is CSARDTWGLAGVQAKNIQYF. As DNA, the CDR3 is TGCAGTGCTAGAGATACGTGGGGACTAGCGGGAGTGCAAGCCAAAAACATTCAGTACTTC.